These 20 T cell receptor beta chains were sequenced from one sample in a study of OX40 agonist ivuxolimab in advanced cancers. The data were produced by immunoSEQ multiplex PCR, yet TCRdb's version contains in-frame clones alone and is incomplete. The sample has over 30,000 clones, nearly 95% seen once. The sample was CD4+ or CD8+ T cells sorted from blood, taken in a trial of the OX40 agonist ivuxolimab. The receptors derive from an adult with an advanced solid tumor such as melanoma, head and neck, liver or kidney cancer.

The chain employs TRBV7-8 and TRBJ1-1, with 7 bases that match TRBD1. Trimming at V came to 1 base and at J to 4 bases, leaving 3 bases not matched to a gene. The CDR3 extends over 14 amino acids. Germline V CDR1 and CDR2: SGHVS, FQNEAQ. DNA of the CDR3: TGTGCCAGCAGCTTAGACAGGGGCGGCACTGAAGCTTTCTTT. This gives the protein CASSLDRGGTEAFF.

The rearrangement joins TRBV19 to TRBJ2-6, with a possible D match to TRBD2 (5 bases). There are 15 residues in the CDR3. Germline CDR1 LNHDA, CDR2 SQIVND (reference sequence). Trimming stripped 4 bases from V and 7 bases from J, with 14 bases between. The CDR3 nucleotides read TGTGCCAGTAGTAGGACCGGGGTCGTAGCCAACGTCCTGACTTTC. Encoded protein: CASSRTGVVANVLTF.

The V gene is TRBV28, the J gene TRBJ1-1; possible D gene TRBD1, 5 bases. The CDR3 spans 13 residues. Trimming stripped 8 bases from V and 4 bases from J, with 14 bases between. Germline loops: CDR1 MDHEN, CDR2 SYDVKM. The CDR3 loop reads CASGPGGTTEAFF. The CDR3 nucleotides read TGTGCCAGCGGGCCCGGCGGGACCACTGAAGCTTTCTTT.

This clone was found once. The chain combines TRBV14 with TRBJ2-5; TRBD2 agrees at 7 bases. V lost 3 bases, J lost 2 bases, and 12 bases stayed unmatched. Germline CDR1 SGHDN, CDR2 FVKESK. The CDR3 sequence is 17 residues long. CDR3 sequence reads: CASSHQRRTRSQETQYF. CDR3 sequence (DNA): TGTGCCAGCAGCCATCAGAGGAGGACTAGGTCACAAGAGACCCAGTACTTC.

This chain links TRBV4-2 with TRBJ2-1, with 9 bases identical to TRBD1. V shed 0 bases, J shed 6 bases, and the junction held 6 bases outside the gene matches. The V gene's germline CDR1 is LGHNA and CDR2 YNFKEQ. The CDR3 runs 16 residues. CDR3 loop: CASSQDWTGALNEQFF. In DNA, the CDR3 is TGTGCCAGCAGCCAAGATTGGACAGGGGCCCTCAATGAGCAGTTCTTC.

CDR3 DNA: TGTGCCAGCAGCCAAGGGACAGTAAATGAAAAACTGTTTTTT. Its protein product is CASSQGTVNEKLFF. The V gene is TRBV28, the J gene TRBJ1-4; 7 bases fit TRBD1. J was trimmed by 5 bases and V by 6 bases; bases with no gene match: 6. This CDR3 has 14 amino acids. Germline CDR1 and CDR2: MDHEN and SYDVKM.

This clone was observed a few times. The chain couples TRBV7-2 to TRBJ1-4; TRBD1 is a possible D gene (5 bases). CDR3 length: 17 residues. Germline assignment: CDR1 SGHTA and CDR2 FQGNSA. With 1 base removed from V and 1 base from J, the gap between germline ends came to 13 bases. The CDR3 DNA is TGTGCCAGCAGCTTAGGTCAGGGATTAGAAACTAATGAAAAACTGTTTTTT. It encodes CASSLGQGLETNEKLFF.

The chain links TRBV7-6 to TRBJ2-1; TRBD2 is a possible D gene (8 bases). V lost 5 bases and J lost 9, with 26 bases in between. Germline V gene sequence: CDR1 SGHVS, CDR2 FNYEAQ. This CDR3 has 17 amino acids. The CDR3 nucleotides are TGTGCCAGCAGCCTCTTACAAGGGGGCGGGGGGCCCTCTGAGCAGTTCTTC. This codes for CASSLLQGGGGPSEQFF.

The chain uses TRBV7-2 and TRBJ2-3; D is unresolved. Trimming took 1 base from V and 1 from J, leaving 9 bases between them. This CDR3 has 15 amino acids. CDR1 is SGHTA and CDR2 is FQGNSA in the germline V gene. CDR3 bases: TGTGCCAGCAGCTTAGTTGGGTACGGCACAGATACGCAGTATTTT. Its protein product is CASSLVGYGTDTQYF.

The V call is TRBV6-5, the J call TRBJ1-2; D gene ambiguous. CDR3 length: 15 amino acids. Per the germline V gene, CDR1 is MNHEY and CDR2 is SVGAGI. With 5 bases removed from V and 7 bases from J, the gap between germline ends came to 20 bases. As DNA, the CDR3 is TGTGCCAGCAGTAGACTTACGTTCGAGGGAAGTGGCTACACCTTC. Translated: CASSRLTFEGSGYTF.

The V call is TRBV28, the J call TRBJ2-5; D gene unclear. The germline CDR1 and CDR2 sequences are MDHEN and SYDVKM. V lost 6 bases and J lost 4, with 12 bases in between. This CDR3 is built from 13 residues. The CDR3 bases are TGTGCCAGCAGATCAACACCGGGAGAGACCCAGTACTTC. The encoded protein is CASRSTPGETQYF.

The chain joins TRBV7-9 to TRBJ1-2; tentative D call: TRBD1 (6 bases). V was shortened by 2 bases and J by 1 base, with 14 bases between the two germline ends. CDR3 length: 16 amino acids. Per germline, CDR1 SEHNR and CDR2 FQNEAQ (reference sequence). The CDR3 nucleotides are TGTGCCAGCAGCTTATTCGGCAGGGGTGGTAACTATGGCTACACCTTC. This encodes CASSLFGRGGNYGYTF.

The chain has TRBV7-2 and TRBJ2-2; no firm D call. Trimming stripped 3 bases from V and 2 bases from J, with 7 bases between. The germline gives CDR1 SGHTA, CDR2 FQGNSA. The CDR3 has 14 amino acids. Here the CDR3 DNA reads TGTGCCAGCAGCTTTCCCGGAAACACCGGGGAGCTGTTTTTT. Its translation is CASSFPGNTGELFF.

In this sample, this clone turned up once. The chain is built from TRBV29-1 and TRBJ2-3; a possible D gene is TRBD1 (5 bases). Germline V gene sequence: CDR1 SQVTM, CDR2 ANQGSEA. The germline V and J ends were trimmed by 7 bases and 2 bases, with 16 bases remaining between them. The CDR3 length is 14 residues. The CDR3 coding sequence is TGCAGCGCCCTAGGGGAACAGATCACAGATACGCAGTATTTT. It translates to CSALGEQITDTQYF.

This chain links TRBV19 with TRBJ2-3, with 7 nucleotides matching TRBD2. Losses at the gene ends were 6 bases for V and 4 bases for J; bases not matched to a gene: 7. CDR1 LNHDA and CDR2 SQIVND come from the germline V gene (reference sequence). CDR3 length: 14 amino acids. CDR3 region: CASRESGVADTQYF. The CDR3 DNA reads as TGTGCCAGTAGGGAAAGCGGGGTGGCAGATACGCAGTATTTT.

The CDR3 coding sequence is TGTGCCAGCAGCTCCTCCCCGGGGCCCTCCTACAATGAGCAGTTCTTC. This gives the protein CASSSSPGPSYNEQFF. The V gene is TRBV7-3, the J gene TRBJ2-1; D possibly uses TRBD1 or TRBD2 (5 bases each). The germline gives CDR1 SGHTA, CDR2 FQGTGA. The CDR3 is made up of 16 amino acids. Trimming shortened V by 4 bases and J by 0 bases, and 13 bases separated the two germline ends.

With respect to this clone: The junction and the germline gene differ at one end; a read error may be behind it. The chain joins TRBV4-1 to TRBJ2-4; D not certain. CDR1 is MGHRA, CDR2 YSYEKL, per germline. This CDR3 is built from 16 residues. CDR3 sequence reads: CASSRTPIGAQNIQYF. The DNA of the CDR3 is TGCGCCAGCAGCCGAACGCCAATCGGAGCCCAAAACATTCAGTACTTC.

V gene TRBV7-9 combines with J gene TRBJ2-7, with 7 positions matching TRBD1. The V segment lost 5 bases and the J segment 2 bases; nucleotides outside the gene matches: 6. Germline CDR1 SEHNR, CDR2 FQNEAQ (reference sequence). The CDR3 has 14 amino acids. The CDR3 spells CASSPDRAPYEQYF. DNA of the CDR3: TGTGCCAGCAGCCCCGACAGGGCCCCCTACGAGCAGTACTTC.

V and J are TRBV5-4 and TRBJ2-7, with 13 positions matching TRBD2. Germline assignment: CDR1 SGHNT and CDR2 YYREEE (reference sequence). V lost 3 bases and J lost 3; bases outside the gene matches: 3. The CDR3 is made up of 15 amino acids. The CDR3 DNA reads TGTGCCAGCAGCTCGGGACTAGCGGGAAGCTACGAGCAGTACTTC. This translates into CASSSGLAGSYEQYF.

The chain carries TRBV7-9 and TRBJ1-3, with 8 bases lining up with TRBD1. CDR1 and CDR2 (germline): SEHNR, FQNEAQ (reference sequence). J was trimmed by 4 bases and V by 1 base; bases with no gene match: 3. The CDR3 is 15 amino acids. In DNA, the CDR3 is TGTGCCAGCAGCTTAGTAACAGGGGGAGGAAACACCATATATTTT. Its protein product is CASSLVTGGGNTIYF.